This passage covers 21 T cell receptor beta chains from one sample sequenced in a study of response to subunit inactivated influenza vaccine (dated by TCRdb to between 2017 and 2018). This sample's time point label indicates: around 47 days after influenza vaccine administration. The library came from RT-PCR. The sample was run on an Illumina HiSeq 2500. TCRdb ran its own pipeline on the public reads, namely fastp trimming at Q25 and MiXCR clone calling, and kept in-frame beta chains. Duplicate CDR3 protein sequences are folded into a single record with the most common DNA and genes. This sample holds over 400,000 distinct CDR3 sequences; 9.5% to 13% were observed only once. The ten largest clones represent about 12% of the sample. The sample was PBMCs from blood, taken 35 to 45 days after vaccination. Receptors originate from a man aged 50-59 years who received an inactivated influenza vaccine. Donor details come from another sample of the same person, matched by shared clones.

The rearrangement uses TRBV9 and TRBJ1-1; 7 bases agree with TRBD1. Germline V gene sequence: CDR1 SGDLS, CDR2 YYNGEE. This CDR3 spans 15 amino acids. Trimming took 3 bases from V and 0 from J; bases not matched to a gene: 5. DNA of the CDR3: TGTGCCAGCAGCGAGCCGACAGGGATGAACACTGAAGCTTTCTTT. Translation gives CASSEPTGMNTEAFF.

This clonotype was found a few times. The rearrangement joins TRBV29-1 to TRBJ2-3; 8 bases are a match to TRBD2. Trimming cost V 3 bases and J 4 bases; bases outside gene matches: 6. CDR1 is SQVTM, CDR2 ANQGSEA, per germline. CDR3 size: 14 residues. The CDR3 loop reads CSVEMRGAPDTQYF. The DNA of the CDR3 is TGCAGCGTTGAGATGCGGGGGGCCCCAGATACGCAGTATTTT.

This clonotype was found many times. J is TRBJ2-3 and V is TRBV5-5; 7 bases map to TRBD1. Trimming removed 3 bases from V and 4 bases from J; junction bases left unmatched: 5. Germline CDR1 and CDR2: SGHKS and YYEKEE (reference sequence). The CDR3 extends over 14 amino acids. The CDR3 DNA sequence: TGTGCCAGCAGCTGGGAAGGGGGCTCAGATACGCAGTATTTT. Translated, it gives CASSWEGGSDTQYF. The variable domain in full, with the rest retrieved from reference TRBV5-5 and TRBJ2-3, is DAGVTQSPTHLIKTRGQQVTLRCSPISGHKSVSWYQQVLGQGPQFIFQYYEKEERGRGNFPDRFSARQFPNYSSELNVNALLLGDSALYLCASSWEGGSDTQYFGPGTRLTVL.

This clonotype has a handful of counts. The chain joins TRBV19 to TRBJ2-7; D is perhaps TRBD2 (5 bases). Trimming pared 4 bases from V and 6 bases from J, leaving 16 bases between. CDR3 length equals 14 residues. Germline CDR1 reads LNHDA; CDR2 reads SQIVND (reference sequence). In nucleotides, the CDR3 is TGTGCCAGTAGTAGGGCCGGGATTTTCTCCGAGCAGTACTTC. Translating it yields CASSRAGIFSEQYF.

This chain uses TRBV12-3 or TRBV12-4 with TRBJ1-1; maybe TRBD1 (5 bases). The CDR3 totals 13 residues. The V end lost 5 bases, the J end lost 11 bases, and 18 bases lay between the germline ends. This CDR3 is CASSPESPWGAFF. The DNA of the CDR3 is TGTGCCAGCAGTCCGGAAAGCCCCTGGGGGGCTTTCTTT.

There are many counts of this clonotype. The gene calls are TRBV6-1 and TRBJ1-1; 7 bases fit TRBD1. CDR1 MNHNS and CDR2 SASEGT come from the germline V gene. Trimming at V came to 5 bases and at J to 4 bases, leaving 7 bases not matched to a gene. This CDR3 spans 14 amino acids. In DNA, the CDR3 is TGTGCCAGCAGTATCCCGGGACAGATCACTGAAGCTTTCTTT. Amino acid sequence: CASSIPGQITEAFF.

The chain combines TRBV5-1 with TRBJ2-7; D is undetermined. The CDR3 totals 12 residues. From germline, CDR1 is SGHRS and CDR2 YFSETQ. Trimming cost V 0 bases and J 5 bases, with 6 bases left between them. The DNA of the CDR3 is TGCGCCAGCAGCTTGGACTTTAACGAGCAGTACTTC. This gives the protein CASSLDFNEQYF.

This clonotype was picked up a small number of times. The chain joins TRBV20-1 to TRBJ2-7, with TRBD2 identical over 7 bases. After removal of 2 bases from V and 0 bases from J, the junction contained 7 bases not matched to a gene. Germline values: CDR1 DFQATT, CDR2 SNEGSKA (reference sequence). The CDR3 consists of 15 residues. The CDR3: CSARKTGLPSYEQYF. The CDR3 DNA sequence: TGCAGTGCTAGAAAAACGGGACTACCCTCCTACGAGCAGTACTTC.

The chain is built from TRBV7-9 and TRBJ1-2; the D gene is possibly TRBD1 (6 bases). The CDR3 totals 14 residues. Looked up from germline, CDR1 is SEHNR and CDR2 is FQNEAQ (reference sequence). Trimming took off 8 bases at V and 7 bases at J, with 20 bases between the two ends. This chain's CDR3 is CASGSNQGLGGYTF. CDR3 nucleotides: TGTGCCAGCGGTAGTAATCAGGGGCTAGGTGGCTACACCTTC.

The genes are TRBV20-1 and TRBJ2-6; D is undetermined. This CDR3 spans 14 amino acids. The germline V gene has CDR1 DFQATT and CDR2 SNEGSKA (reference sequence). Trimming shortened V by 2 bases and J by 1 base, and 6 bases separated the two germline ends. CDR3 sequence reads: CSARHTSGANVLTF. CDR3 bases: TGCAGTGCTAGACACACTTCTGGGGCCAACGTCCTGACTTTC.

The chain recombines TRBV4-3 with TRBJ2-2; tentative D call: TRBD2 (6 bases). The CDR3 contains 15 residues. CDR1 LGHNA and CDR2 YSLEER come from the germline V gene. V was cut by 0 bases and J by 6 bases, with 11 bases left in between. The CDR3 loop reads CASSQDWRGPGELFF. Written as DNA, the CDR3 is TGCGCCAGCAGCCAAGATTGGAGGGGCCCCGGGGAGCTGTTTTTT.

The V and J genes are TRBV5-1 and TRBJ1-1, with D maybe TRBD1 (5 bases). Trimming took off 1 base at V and 1 base at J, with 11 bases between the two ends. Germline V gene lookup returns CDR1 SGHRS and CDR2 YFSETQ. The CDR3 is 15 amino acids. The DNA for the CDR3 is TGCGCCAGCAGCTTGTTTCCGGACACGAACACTGAAGCTTTCTTT. Translating gives CASSLFPDTNTEAFF.

This sequence joins TRBV24-1 and TRBJ2-2, with D uncertain. Trimming removed 5 bases from V and 0 bases from J, with 3 bases in between. The CDR3 is 13 residues long. Germline-derived CDR1 and CDR2 are KGHDR and SFDVKD. The CDR3 reads CATSGPNTGELFF. CDR3 in DNA: TGTGCCACCAGTGGGCCGAACACCGGGGAGCTGTTTTTT.

The chain employs TRBV15 and TRBJ2-1; D may be TRBD1 (5 bases). V dropped 0 bases and J dropped 10 bases, with 16 bases sitting between them. The CDR3 contains 15 residues. Per the germline V gene, CDR1 is LNHNV and CDR2 is YYDKDF (reference sequence). Written as DNA, the CDR3 is TGTGCCACCAGCAGAGAAAGGGGCCCGATTTGGGAGCAGTTCTTC. Translating gives CATSRERGPIWEQFF.

The chain joins TRBV4-3 to TRBJ1-1; TRBD1 might be the D (5 bases). V was pared by 2 bases and J by 1 base, with 11 bases between. The CDR3 totals 15 residues. The germline gives CDR1 LGHNA, CDR2 YSLEER. The DNA for the CDR3 is TGCGCCAGCAGCCAAACCAGGGAGGGGAACACTGAAGCTTTCTTT. Translated, it gives CASSQTREGNTEAFF.

This clonotype has at least ten counts. The gene calls are TRBV11-2 and TRBJ2-1, with TRBD1 matching 9 bases. The V segment lost 4 bases and the J segment 3 bases; nucleotides outside the gene matches: 4. Germline loops: CDR1 SGHAT, CDR2 FQNNGV. CDR3 length: 15 amino acids. This chain's CDR3 is CASSWGQGGYNEQFF. CDR3 nucleotide sequence: TGTGCCAGCAGCTGGGGACAGGGTGGCTACAATGAGCAGTTCTTC.

The CDR3 loop is CASSFGGNSAYEQYF. CDR3 DNA sequence: TGCGCCAGCAGCTTTGGGGGGAACTCCGCTTACGAGCAGTACTTC. The rearrangement uses TRBV5-1 and TRBJ2-7; TRBD2 might be the D (6 bases). There are 15 residues in the CDR3. The V end was cut by 2 bases, the J end by 4 bases, with 16 bases between. The germline V gene has CDR1 SGHRS and CDR2 YFSETQ.

This clonotype was counted many times. CDR3 DNA sequence: TGTGCCAGCAGCTTAGACGTTAGGAGCGGGAGGGACACCGGGGAGCTGTTTTTT. Its protein product is CASSLDVRSGRDTGELFF. This chain joins TRBV11-2 and TRBJ2-2; the match to TRBD2 covers 10 bases. V was pared by 0 bases and J by 3 bases, with 7 bases of the junction left unmatched. This CDR3 has 18 residues. CDR1 is SGHAT, CDR2 FQNNGV, per germline.

This clonotype has a count of ten or more. This chain links TRBV5-8 with TRBJ2-3; TRBD1 or TRBD2 may be the D gene (6 bases each). Trimming took 1 base from V and 7 from J, leaving 16 bases between them. The CDR3 has 15 residues. Germline V gives CDR1 SGHTS, CDR2 YDEGEE. The CDR3 DNA reads TGTGCCAGCAGCTTGTCCGGGGGCCTCCGCTATACGCAGTATTTT. Its protein product is CASSLSGGLRYTQYF.

V is TRBV3-1 and J is TRBJ2-5; D remains ambiguous. V dropped 1 base and J dropped 8 bases, with 14 bases sitting between them. The CDR3 runs 14 residues. The germline V gene has CDR1 LGHDT and CDR2 YNNKEL (reference sequence). CDR3 bases: TGTGCCAGCAGCCAAGTTGGCGGCCCTTCAACCCAGTACTTC. Translated, it gives CASSQVGGPSTQYF.

In this sample, this clonotype turned up a few times. V gene TRBV15 combines with J gene TRBJ1-5; D unresolved. CDR1 and CDR2 from the germline V gene are LNHNV and YYDKDF (reference sequence). With 1 base removed from V and 6 bases from J, the gap between germline ends came to 13 bases. The CDR3 totals 15 residues. CDR3: CATSRGSYWAQPQHF. CDR3 nucleotides: TGTGCCACCAGCAGAGGAAGTTACTGGGCTCAGCCCCAGCATTTT.